By frequency in the sample, the clone carrying this T cell receptor (beta chain) is medium-sized (0.01 to 0.1%). A read error may account for a junction end that differs from germline. This table comes from immunoSEQ multiplex PCR, and its TCRdb copy is limited to in-frame clones, with some not included. The repertoire has roughly 9,300 clones, 27% of them found once; the top ten carry around a fifth. Treatment in this sample: randomized to nivolumab then ipilimumab (arm A) or the reverse (arm B). Patients had received no earlier DNA-damaging chemotherapy. This sample was taken from a study of sequential checkpoint blockade in melanoma. Study summary: TCRbeta immunosequencing was performed on DNA from 91 pretreatment melanoma tumor samples.

Germline values: CDR1 MNHGY, CDR2 SAAAGT. This CDR3 is built from 15 residues. The origin of this receptor is a human donor with melanoma. The J gene is TRBJ2-7, the V gene TRBV6-8, with 10 bases that match TRBD1. The sequences come from tumor tissue (inferred from file names), collected from a patient given nivolumab and ipilimumab in sequence. The CDR3 region has the DNA TGTGCCATCAGTGGAGGGACAGGGGTATCCTACGAGCAGTACTTC. It codes for CAISGGTGVSYEQYF.